These 10 T cell receptor beta chains originate from one sample sequenced in a study of CD8 T cells in Susac syndrome. Random hexamers primed reverse transcription of about 0.45 to 1 ug RNA. One entry per CDR3 protein, called by TCRdb with MiXCR from the immunoSEQ multiplex PCR reads. The sample records around 150,000 distinct CDR3 sequences, 80% to 95% being singletons. Sequencing was performed on CD4+ T cells from PBMCs. These receptors all stem from a human donor in good health.

This clonotype was found once. The V gene is TRBV6-1, the J gene TRBJ2-3; D ambiguous. V lost 3 bases, J lost 3 bases, and 7 bases lay in between. The CDR3 is 13 residues long. Per germline, CDR1 MNHNS and CDR2 SASEGT. In nucleotides, the CDR3 is TGTGCCAGCAGTGAGCTACCAACAGATACGCAGTATTTT. The encoded protein is CASSELPTDTQYF.

This clonotype was counted once. This chain links TRBV5-1 with TRBJ1-1; TRBD1 agrees at 9 bases. V gave up 1 base and J gave up 0 bases; unmatched junction bases: 7. Germline V gives CDR1 SGHRS, CDR2 YFSETQ. The CDR3 is 17 residues long. In DNA form, the CDR3 reads TGCGCCAGCAGCTTGCCCTGGACAGGGGACATGAACACTGAAGCTTTCTTT. It is translated as CASSLPWTGDMNTEAFF.

The chain combines TRBV2 with TRBJ2-7, with D possibly matching TRBD1 (5 bases). Germline V gives CDR1 SNHLY, CDR2 FYNNEI. The CDR3 is made up of 14 amino acids. V was pared by 5 bases and J by 0 bases, with 11 bases between. The CDR3, as DNA: TGTGCCAGCAGTTTTGACAGTAGCTCCTACGAGCAGTACTTC. It yields the protein CASSFDSSSYEQYF.

V gene TRBV7-6 combines with J gene TRBJ2-2; D might be TRBD1 or TRBD2, each matching 5 bases. The CDR3 totals 14 residues. Germline CDR1 and CDR2: SGHVS and FNYEAQ. Trimming stripped 5 bases from V and 1 base from J, with 8 bases between. CDR3 sequence (DNA): TGTGCCAGCAGCCGGGACCAGAACACCGGGGAGCTGTTTTTT. Amino acid sequence: CASSRDQNTGELFF. The whole variable domain, remainder taken from reference TRBV7-6 and TRBJ2-2, is GAGVSQSPRYKVTKRGQDVALRCDPISGHVSLYWYRQALGQGPEFLTYFNYEAQQDKSGLPNDRFSAERPEGSISTLTIQRTEQRDSAMYRCASSRDQNTGELFFGEGSRLTVL.

The DNA of the CDR3 is TGCAGCGTCCTAAGGGGGGATTGGTATGGCTACACCTTC. It yields the protein CSVLRGDWYGYTF. The V and J genes are TRBV29-1 and TRBJ1-2; the D gene is possibly TRBD1 (6 bases). This CDR3 comprises 13 residues. V was clipped by 6 bases and J by 5 bases, with 16 bases between them. Germline V gives CDR1 SQVTM, CDR2 ANQGSEA.

The V and J genes are TRBV28 and TRBJ1-1; no firm D call. Germline lookup yields CDR1 MDHEN and CDR2 SYDVKM. The CDR3 runs 12 residues. Deletions cut 6 bases from V and 3 bases from J, with 8 bases between. CDR3 sequence reads: CASRTIDTEAFF. The CDR3 DNA reads as TGTGCCAGCAGGACGATTGACACTGAAGCTTTCTTT.

V gene TRBV7-2 combines with J gene TRBJ2-7; a weak D match, TRBD1 (6 bases). This CDR3 comprises 15 residues. Germline assignment: CDR1 SGHTA and CDR2 FQGNSA. V was pared by 4 bases and J by 6 bases, with 19 bases between. DNA of the CDR3: TGTGCCAGCAGCTCCTGGTCCGGGACAAAGGCCGAGCAGTACTTC. Residues: CASSSWSGTKAEQYF.

The CDR3 DNA reads TGTGCCAGTAGTATGCTGACAGGGGGCACTGAAGCTTTCTTT. It encodes CASSMLTGGTEAFF. This chain connects TRBV19 to TRBJ1-1; 9 nucleotides match TRBD1. V lost 3 bases and J lost 4; bases outside the gene matches: 3. CDR1 LNHDA and CDR2 SQIVND come from the germline V gene (reference sequence). The CDR3 has 14 residues.

The rearrangement joins TRBV27 to TRBJ1-2; no definite D call. In germline, CDR1 is MNHEY, CDR2 SMNVEV (reference sequence). The CDR3 runs to 14 residues. The V and J ends lost 3 bases and 6 bases respectively, with 14 bases between them. For the CDR3, the DNA is TGTGCCAGCAGTTTCGCCCTTCGGGCGGATGGCTACACCTTC. It codes for CASSFALRADGYTF.

V and J are TRBV29-1 and TRBJ1-1; 7 nucleotides match TRBD1. There are 14 residues in the CDR3. V trimming: 8 bases; J trimming: 1 base; junction bases outside the gene matches: 10. Germline V CDR1 and CDR2: SQVTM, ANQGSEA. The CDR3 is CSIRQGVWNTEAFF. The CDR3 nucleotides read TGCAGCATAAGACAGGGAGTCTGGAACACTGAAGCTTTCTTT.